A single sample is the source of the 11 T cell receptor beta chains below, sequenced in a study of T-cell memory formation after mild COVID-19. TCRdb re-derived calls from the 5' RACE reads in MiXCR, one entry per CDR3 protein. The repertoire holds 70,000 to 100,000 distinct CDR3 sequences, about 13% seen once, with over 25% in the top ten. The specimen was PBMCs or a T cell subset sorted from them (not recorded which). These receptors came from an adult woman who had mild COVID-19 (a few samples of this study predate the infection). Cell type and time point are not known.

The chain joins TRBV10-3 to TRBJ2-3, with 7 bases lining up with TRBD2. The V gene's germline CDR1 is ENHRY and CDR2 SYGVKD. This CDR3 contains 13 residues. With V trimmed by 10 bases and J by 6 bases, 10 bases remained unmatched. The DNA of the CDR3 is TGTGCCACCGGGGAGTCTAGCGGCGATACGCAGTATTTT. Protein product: CATGESSGDTQYF.

The V call is TRBV7-2, the J call TRBJ2-7; tentative D call: TRBD1 (5 bases). V was pared by 6 bases and J by 6 bases, with 21 bases between. CDR1 SGHTA and CDR2 FQGNSA come from the germline V gene. CDR3 size: 15 residues. As DNA, the CDR3 is TGTGCCAGCAGTGACCCGAGCAGGGTGTTATTCGAGCAGTACTTC. As protein: CASSDPSRVLFEQYF.

V is TRBV3-1 and J is TRBJ2-6; 7 bases fit TRBD1. J was trimmed by 0 bases and V by 1 base; bases with no gene match: 9. CDR3 size: 19 residues. The germline gives CDR1 LGHDT, CDR2 YNNKEL (reference sequence). The CDR3 DNA sequence: TGTGCCAGCAGCCAAGTCGGAAGGGGACAGAGCTCTGGGGCCAACGTCCTGACTTTC. This gives the protein CASSQVGRGQSSGANVLTF.

This clonotype came up many times. V and J are TRBV7-9 and TRBJ2-1; the D is unclear. Trimming stripped 1 base from V and 1 base from J, with 11 bases between. Germline V lookup: CDR1 SEHNR, CDR2 FQNEAQ (reference sequence). There are 16 residues in the CDR3. DNA of the CDR3: TGTGCCAGCAGCTTAGGTATTGGATGGTCCTACAATGAGCAGTTCTTC. Encoded protein: CASSLGIGWSYNEQFF.

In its sample, this clonotype was seen a few times. The genes are TRBV20-1 and TRBJ1-1; D is uncertain. The CDR3 is 12 amino acids. Trimming removed 3 bases at V and 4 bases at J, with 9 bases between. CDR1 and CDR2 from the germline V gene are DFQATT and SNEGSKA (reference sequence). The DNA of the CDR3 is TGCAGTGCTAGGTATACCAGCACTGAAGCTTTCTTT. Its protein product is CSARYTSTEAFF.

This clonotype showed up just a few times. The rearrangement links TRBV5-1 to TRBJ1-1; TRBD1 matches 11 bases. Germline-derived CDR1 and CDR2 are SGHRS and YFSETQ. The CDR3 consists of 15 residues. V lost 3 bases, J lost 3 bases, and 4 bases stayed unmatched. The CDR3 spells CASSSGQGADTEAFF. In DNA, the CDR3 is TGCGCCAGCAGCTCCGGACAGGGGGCGGACACTGAAGCTTTCTTT.

This clonotype was found a few times. The chain links TRBV10-3 to TRBJ2-3; 10 bases agree with TRBD1. The CDR3 length is 14 residues. Germline CDR1 and CDR2: ENHRY and SYGVKD. V gave up 7 bases and J gave up 3 bases; unmatched junction bases: 4. In DNA, the CDR3 is TGTGCCATCAAGACAGGGGGCAATACAGATACGCAGTATTTT. This codes for CAIKTGGNTDTQYF.

The chain is built from TRBV5-1 and TRBJ2-2; 12 nucleotides agree with TRBD2. Germline values: CDR1 SGHRS, CDR2 YFSETQ. J lost 5 bases, V lost 0 bases, and 2 bases had no gene match. The CDR3 covers 16 residues. The CDR3, as DNA: TGCGCCAGCAGCTTGGATGGGACTAGCGGGACCGGGGAGCTGTTTTTT. Encoded protein: CASSLDGTSGTGELFF. Combining the CDR3 with reference TRBV5-1 and TRBJ2-2 gives the whole variable domain KAGVTQTPRYLIKTRGQQVTLSCSPISGHRSVSWYQQTPGQGLQFLFEYFSETQRNKGNFPGRFSGRQFSNSRSEMNVSTLELGDSALYLCASSLDGTSGTGELFFGEGSRLTVL.

The V call is TRBV29-1, the J call TRBJ1-1, with D possibly matching TRBD1 (6 bases). From germline, CDR1 is SQVTM and CDR2 ANQGSEA. The CDR3 extends over 15 amino acids. V was pared by 6 bases and J by 3 bases, with 20 bases between. In DNA, the CDR3 is TGCAGCGTGGTGGGGGGGGGCGGATGGTACACTGAAGCTTTCTTT. Protein: CSVVGGGGWYTEAFF.

The chain recombines TRBV7-3 with TRBJ2-2, with TRBD1 identical over 7 bases. Germline V gives CDR1 SGHTA, CDR2 FQGTGA. J gave up 1 base and V 5 bases, and 7 bases lay outside the gene matches. The CDR3 is made up of 16 amino acids. The CDR3 DNA reads as TGTGCCAGCAGCGTGGGGACAGTGATGAACACCGGGGAGCTGTTTTTT. Translation: CASSVGTVMNTGELFF. Full variable domain (missing parts from reference TRBV7-3 and TRBJ2-2): GAGVSQTPSNKVTEKGKYVELRCDPISGHTALYWYRQSLGQGPEFLIYFQGTGAADDSGLPNDRFFAVRPEGSVSTLKIQRTERGDSAVYLCASSVGTVMNTGELFFGEGSRLTVL.

The table lists this clonotype with many counts. V and J are TRBV11-2 and TRBJ2-1, with D possibly being TRBD1 or TRBD2 (6 bases each). The V gene's germline CDR1 is SGHAT and CDR2 FQNNGV. V lost 5 bases and J 9 bases, leaving 11 bases between the germline ends. The CDR3 covers 12 residues. CDR3 sequence: CASSLGGVEQFF. The CDR3, as DNA: TGTGCCAGCAGCCTCGGGGGCGTTGAGCAGTTCTTC.